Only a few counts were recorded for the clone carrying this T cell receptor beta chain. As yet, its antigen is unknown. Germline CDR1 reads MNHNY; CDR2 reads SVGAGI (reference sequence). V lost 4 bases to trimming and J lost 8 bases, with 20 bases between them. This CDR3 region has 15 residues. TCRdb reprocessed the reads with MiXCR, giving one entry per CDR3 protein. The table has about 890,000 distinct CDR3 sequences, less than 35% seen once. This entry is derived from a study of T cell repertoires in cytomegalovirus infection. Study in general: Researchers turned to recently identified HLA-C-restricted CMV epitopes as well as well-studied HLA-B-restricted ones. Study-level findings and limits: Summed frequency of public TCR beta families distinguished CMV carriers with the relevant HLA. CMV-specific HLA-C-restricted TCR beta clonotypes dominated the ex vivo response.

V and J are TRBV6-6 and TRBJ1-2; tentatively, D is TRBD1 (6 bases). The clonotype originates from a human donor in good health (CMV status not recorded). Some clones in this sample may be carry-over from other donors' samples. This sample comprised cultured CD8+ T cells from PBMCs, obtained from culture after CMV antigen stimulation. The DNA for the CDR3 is TGTGCCAGCAGTTTTTACAACAGGGCCGGCGAGGGCTACACCTTC. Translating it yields CASSFYNRAGEGYTF.